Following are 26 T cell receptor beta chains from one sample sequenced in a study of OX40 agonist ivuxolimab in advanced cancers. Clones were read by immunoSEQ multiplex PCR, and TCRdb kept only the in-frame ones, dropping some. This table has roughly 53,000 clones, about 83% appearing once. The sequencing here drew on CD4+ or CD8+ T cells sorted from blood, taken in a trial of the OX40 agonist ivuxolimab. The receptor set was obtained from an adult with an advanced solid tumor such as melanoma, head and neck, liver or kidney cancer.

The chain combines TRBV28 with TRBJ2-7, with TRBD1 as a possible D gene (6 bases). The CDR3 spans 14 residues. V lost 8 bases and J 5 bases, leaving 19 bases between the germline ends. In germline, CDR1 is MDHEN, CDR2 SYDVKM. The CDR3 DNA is TGTGCCAGCTCAAAATTCAGGGGTTTTCACGAGCAGTACTTC. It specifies CASSKFRGFHEQYF.

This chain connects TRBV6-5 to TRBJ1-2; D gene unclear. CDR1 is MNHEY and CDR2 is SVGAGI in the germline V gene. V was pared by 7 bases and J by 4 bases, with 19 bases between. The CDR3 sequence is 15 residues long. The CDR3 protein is CASTPNLGPSYGYTF. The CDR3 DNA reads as TGTGCCAGCACTCCGAACCTGGGTCCCTCCTATGGCTACACCTTC.

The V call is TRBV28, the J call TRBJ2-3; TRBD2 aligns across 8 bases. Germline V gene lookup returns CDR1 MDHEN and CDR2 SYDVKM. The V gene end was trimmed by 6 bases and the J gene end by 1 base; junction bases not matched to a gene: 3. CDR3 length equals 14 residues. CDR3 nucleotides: TGTGCCAGCAGGACGGGAGGGCGCACAGATACGCAGTATTTT. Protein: CASRTGGRTDTQYF.

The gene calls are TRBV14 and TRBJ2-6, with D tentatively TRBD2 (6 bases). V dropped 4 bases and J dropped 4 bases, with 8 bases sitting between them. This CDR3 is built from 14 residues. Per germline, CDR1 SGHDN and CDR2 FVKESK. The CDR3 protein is CASSRRAGANVLTF. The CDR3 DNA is TGTGCCAGCAGCCGGAGGGCCGGGGCCAACGTCCTGACTTTC.

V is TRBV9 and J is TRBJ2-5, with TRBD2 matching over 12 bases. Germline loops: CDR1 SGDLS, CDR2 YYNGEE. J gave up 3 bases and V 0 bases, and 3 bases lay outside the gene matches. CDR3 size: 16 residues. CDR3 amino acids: CASSVGSSGGEETQYF. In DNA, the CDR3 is TGTGCCAGCAGCGTAGGATCTAGCGGGGGGGAAGAGACCCAGTACTTC.

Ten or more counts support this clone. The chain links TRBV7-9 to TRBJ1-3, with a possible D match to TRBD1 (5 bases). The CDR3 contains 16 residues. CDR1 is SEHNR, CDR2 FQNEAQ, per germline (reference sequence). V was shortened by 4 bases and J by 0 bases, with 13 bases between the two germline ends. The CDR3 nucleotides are TGTGCCAGCAGCTCAAAGAACAGGATCTCTGGAAACACCATATATTTT. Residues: CASSSKNRISGNTIYF. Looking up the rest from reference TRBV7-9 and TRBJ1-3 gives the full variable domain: DTGVSQNPRHKITKRGQNVTFRCDPISEHNRLYWYRQTLGQGPEFLTYFQNEAQLEKSRLLSDRFSAERPKGSFSTLEIQRTEQGDSAMYLCASSSKNRISGNTIYFGEGSWLTVV.

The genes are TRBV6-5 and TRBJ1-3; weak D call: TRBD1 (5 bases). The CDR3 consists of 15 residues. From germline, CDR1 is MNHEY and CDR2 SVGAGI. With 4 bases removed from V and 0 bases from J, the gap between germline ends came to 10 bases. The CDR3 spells CASSWGLSSGNTIYF. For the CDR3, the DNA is TGTGCCAGCAGTTGGGGCCTTAGCTCTGGAAACACCATATATTTT.

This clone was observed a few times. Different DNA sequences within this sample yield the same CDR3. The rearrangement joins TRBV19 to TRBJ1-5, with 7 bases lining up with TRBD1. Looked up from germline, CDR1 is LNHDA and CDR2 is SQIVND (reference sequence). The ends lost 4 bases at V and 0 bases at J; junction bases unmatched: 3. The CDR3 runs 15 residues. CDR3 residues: CASSRQGVSNQPQHF. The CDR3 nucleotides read TGTGCCAGTAGTAGGCAGGGGGTTAGCAATCAGCCCCAGCATTTT.

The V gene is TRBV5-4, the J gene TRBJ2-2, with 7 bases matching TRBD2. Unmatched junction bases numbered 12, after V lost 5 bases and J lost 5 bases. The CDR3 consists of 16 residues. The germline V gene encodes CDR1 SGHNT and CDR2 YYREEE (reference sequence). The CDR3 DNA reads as TGTGCCAGCAGTCCCAAGGGCGGGAGAAGTACCGGGGAGCTGTTTTTT. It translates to CASSPKGGRSTGELFF.

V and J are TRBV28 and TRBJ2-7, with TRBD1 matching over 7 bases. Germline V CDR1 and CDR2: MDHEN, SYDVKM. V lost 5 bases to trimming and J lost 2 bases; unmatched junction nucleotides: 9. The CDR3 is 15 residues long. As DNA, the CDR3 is TGTGCCAGCAGTACCCTCCCCGGGACAGCCTACGAGCAGTACTTC. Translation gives CASSTLPGTAYEQYF.

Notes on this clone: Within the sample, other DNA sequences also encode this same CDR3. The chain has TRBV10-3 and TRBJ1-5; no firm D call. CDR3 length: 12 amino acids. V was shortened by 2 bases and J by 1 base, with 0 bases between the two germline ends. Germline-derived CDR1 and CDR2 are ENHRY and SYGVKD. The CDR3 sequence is CAISESNQPQHF. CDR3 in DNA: TGTGCCATCAGTGAGAGCAATCAGCCCCAGCATTTT.

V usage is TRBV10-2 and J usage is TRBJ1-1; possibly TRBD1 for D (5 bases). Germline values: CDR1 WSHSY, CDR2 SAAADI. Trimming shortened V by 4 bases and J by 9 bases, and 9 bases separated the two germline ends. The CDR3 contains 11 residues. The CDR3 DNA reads TGCGCCAGCAGTGGAACAGGTAAAGCTTTCTTT. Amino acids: CASSGTGKAFF.

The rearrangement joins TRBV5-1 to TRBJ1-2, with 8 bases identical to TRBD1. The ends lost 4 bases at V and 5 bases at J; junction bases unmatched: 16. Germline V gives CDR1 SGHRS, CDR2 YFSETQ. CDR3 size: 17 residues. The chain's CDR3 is CASSPQKGTGDLYGYTF. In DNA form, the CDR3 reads TGCGCCAGCAGCCCCCAGAAAGGGACAGGCGACCTATATGGCTACACCTTC.

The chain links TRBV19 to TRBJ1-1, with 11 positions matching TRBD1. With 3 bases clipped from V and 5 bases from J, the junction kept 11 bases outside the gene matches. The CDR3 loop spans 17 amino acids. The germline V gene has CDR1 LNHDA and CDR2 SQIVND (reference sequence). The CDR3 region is CASSIAGDRGSSTEAFF. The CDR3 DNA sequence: TGTGCCAGTAGTATCGCCGGGGACAGGGGGTCGAGTACTGAAGCTTTCTTT.

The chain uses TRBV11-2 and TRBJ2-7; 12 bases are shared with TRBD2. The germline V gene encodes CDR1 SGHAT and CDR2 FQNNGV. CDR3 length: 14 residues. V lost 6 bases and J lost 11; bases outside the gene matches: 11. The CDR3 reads CASSSTSGGSREYF. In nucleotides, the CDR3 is TGTGCCAGCAGTTCTACTAGCGGGGGGTCCCGGGAGTACTTC.

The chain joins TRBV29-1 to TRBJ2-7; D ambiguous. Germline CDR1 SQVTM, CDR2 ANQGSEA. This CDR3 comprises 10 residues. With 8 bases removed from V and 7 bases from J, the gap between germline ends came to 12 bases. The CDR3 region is CSLKGTEQYF. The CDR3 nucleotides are TGCAGCCTTAAGGGCACAGAGCAGTACTTC.

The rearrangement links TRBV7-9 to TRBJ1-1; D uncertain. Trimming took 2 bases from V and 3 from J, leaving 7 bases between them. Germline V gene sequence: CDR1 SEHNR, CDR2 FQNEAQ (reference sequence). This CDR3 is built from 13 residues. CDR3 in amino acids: CASSLNMDTEAFF. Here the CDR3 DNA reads TGTGCCAGCAGCTTAAATATGGACACTGAAGCTTTCTTT.

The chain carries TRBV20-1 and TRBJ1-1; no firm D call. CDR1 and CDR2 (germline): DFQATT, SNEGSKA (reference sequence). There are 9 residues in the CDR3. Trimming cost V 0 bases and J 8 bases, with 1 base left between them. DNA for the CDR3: TGCAGTGCTAGAGAAGAAGCTTTCTTT. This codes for CSAREEAFF.

The CDR3 sequence: CASSLLGQGDSPLHF. CDR3 in DNA: TGCGCCAGCAGCTTGTTAGGCCAGGGCGATTCACCCCTCCACTTT. V and J are TRBV5-1 and TRBJ1-6, with D possibly being TRBD1 (5 bases). Germline CDR1 SGHRS, CDR2 YFSETQ. V lost 1 base and J 8 bases, leaving 13 bases between the germline ends. CDR3 length: 15 amino acids.

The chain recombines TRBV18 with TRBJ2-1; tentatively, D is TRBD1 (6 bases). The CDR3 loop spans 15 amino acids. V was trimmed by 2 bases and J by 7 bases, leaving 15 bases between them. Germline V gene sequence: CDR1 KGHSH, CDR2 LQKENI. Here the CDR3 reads CASSPESGRGNEQFF. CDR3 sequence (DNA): TGTGCCAGCTCACCAGAGAGCGGCAGGGGAAATGAGCAGTTCTTC.

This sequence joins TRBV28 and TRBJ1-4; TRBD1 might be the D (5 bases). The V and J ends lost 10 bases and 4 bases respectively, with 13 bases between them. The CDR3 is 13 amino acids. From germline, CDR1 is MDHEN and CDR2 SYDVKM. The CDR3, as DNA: TGTGCCACTAGCGGGAGGGGTAATGAAAAACTGTTTTTT. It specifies CATSGRGNEKLFF.

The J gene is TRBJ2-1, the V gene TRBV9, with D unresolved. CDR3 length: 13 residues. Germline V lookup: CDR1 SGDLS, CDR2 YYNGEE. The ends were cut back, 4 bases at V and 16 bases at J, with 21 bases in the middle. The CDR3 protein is CASSNDAGIRRFF. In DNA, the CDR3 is TGTGCCAGCAGCAACGATGCCGGTATCCGCAGATTCTTC.

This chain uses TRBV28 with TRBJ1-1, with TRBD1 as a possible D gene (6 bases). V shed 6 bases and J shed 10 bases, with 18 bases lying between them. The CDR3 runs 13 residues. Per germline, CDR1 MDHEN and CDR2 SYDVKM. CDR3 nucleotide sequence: TGTGCCAGCAGCTACAATAAACAGGGTACAGCTTTCTTT. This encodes CASSYNKQGTAFF.

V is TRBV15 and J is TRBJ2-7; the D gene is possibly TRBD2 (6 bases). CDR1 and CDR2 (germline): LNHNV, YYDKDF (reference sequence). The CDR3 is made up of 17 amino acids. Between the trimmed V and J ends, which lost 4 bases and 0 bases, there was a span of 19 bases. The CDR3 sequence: CATSILEGTSSSYEQYF. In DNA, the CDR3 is TGTGCCACCAGCATCCTAGAGGGGACTTCAAGCTCCTACGAGCAGTACTTC.

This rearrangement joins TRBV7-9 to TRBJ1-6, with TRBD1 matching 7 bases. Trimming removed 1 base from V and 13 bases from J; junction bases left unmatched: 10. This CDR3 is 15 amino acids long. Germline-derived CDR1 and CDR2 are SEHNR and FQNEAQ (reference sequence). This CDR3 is CASSLVADRSFPLHF. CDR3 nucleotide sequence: TGTGCCAGCAGCTTAGTGGCGGACAGGTCCTTTCCCCTCCACTTT.

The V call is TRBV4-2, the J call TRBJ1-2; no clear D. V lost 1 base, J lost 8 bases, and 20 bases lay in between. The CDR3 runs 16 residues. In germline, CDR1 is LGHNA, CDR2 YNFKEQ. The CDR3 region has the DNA TGTGCCAGCAGCCAAGCCTTAGCCGGGCCCAGGCGCGGCTACACCTTC. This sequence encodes CASSQALAGPRRGYTF.